Below, 15 T cell receptor beta chains from the same sample are listed, as sequenced in a study of tumor-infiltrating lymphocytes in primary liver carcinoma. From about 19-30 mg of unsorted bulk tissue, DNA and RNA were co-extracted together. The template, around 520 ng total RNA, yielded TCR beta cDNA made with a constant-region primer. Three nested multiplex PCR rounds, a slightly modified ARM-PCR, produced the libraries for TCR beta. Each of the first two PCR rounds ran about 9 cycles with TRBV1-TRBV30 forward and C-beta reverse primers. TCRdb independently ran MiXCR on the multiplex PCR reads; one entry per CDR3 protein. The top ten hold approximately 9.7% of the sample, which has approximately 110,000 distinct CDR3 sequences, 55% to 65% seen once. The sequenced sample consisted of liver tumor tissue from sampling region 1. Regarding subset: tumor region T1, superior pole. These receptors were collected from a woman aged 55 to 70 with primary liver carcinoma and hepatitis B virus infection.

About this clonotype itself: A read error may be the cause here, since a much bigger clone is one base away. V usage is TRBV6-1 and J usage is TRBJ1-1; D ambiguous. CDR1 MNHNS and CDR2 SASEGT come from the germline V gene. This CDR3 is 11 amino acids long. CDR3 residues: CASSVLARRSF. The CDR3 nucleotides read TGTGCCAGCAGTGTCCTAGCCCGGCGTTCCTTT.

This chain uses TRBV24-1 with TRBJ1-5; D possibly corresponds to TRBD1 (5 bases). In germline, CDR1 is KGHDR, CDR2 SFDVKD. The V and J ends lost 0 bases and 4 bases respectively, with 6 bases between them. The CDR3 covers 14 residues. CDR3 amino acids: CATSDLHRNQPQHF. The DNA for the CDR3 is TGTGCCACCAGTGATTTGCACAGGAATCAGCCCCAGCATTTT.

Comment on this clonotype: The CDR3 does not close with the conserved phenylalanine or tryptophan, likely indicating a read error. This sequence joins TRBV7-9 and TRBJ2-2; unclear D gene. This CDR3 is 14 amino acids long. V dropped 1 base and J dropped 0 bases, with 3 bases sitting between them. Germline lookup yields CDR1 SEHNR and CDR2 FQNEAQ (reference sequence). CDR3 sequence (DNA): TGTGCCAGCAGCTTAGGGACGAACACCGGGGAGCTGTTTGTT. This codes for CASSLGTNTGELFV.

Comment on this clonotype: Being one base from a much bigger clone, this may be a read error. This rearrangement joins TRBV10-3 to TRBJ2-3; tentatively, D is TRBD1 or TRBD2 (6 bases each). This CDR3 is built from 15 residues. The germline gives CDR1 ENHRY, CDR2 SYGVKD. This chain's CDR3 is CAIGDAGQVGDTQYF. DNA of the CDR3: TGTGCCATCGGTGACGCGGGACAAGTGGGGGATACGCAGTATTTT.

A remark on this clonotype: This may be a read error, as it is one base from a much larger clone. V and J are TRBV10-3 and TRBJ1-1; possibly TRBD1 for D (5 bases). CDR1 and CDR2 (germline): ENHRY, SYGVKD. CDR3 size: 12 residues. In DNA, the CDR3 is TGTGTCATCAGTGAATGGGGGGCTGAAGCTTTCTTT. Its translation is CVISEWGAEAFF.

This clonotype was seen only a few times. The CDR3 reads CAIGTSGRAWDTQYF. The CDR3 coding sequence is TGTGCCATCGGGACTAGCGGGAGGGCCTGGGATACGCAGTATTTT. The chain has TRBV10-3 and TRBJ2-3; 16 positions agree with TRBD2. CDR1 ENHRY and CDR2 SYGVKD come from the germline V gene. The CDR3 is 15 amino acids. Trimming at V came to 8 bases and at J to 6 bases, leaving 5 bases not matched to a gene.

This clonotype was detected a few times. This sequence joins TRBV4-2 and TRBJ2-6, with D perhaps assigned TRBD1 or TRBD2 (5 bases each). Germline V lookup: CDR1 LGHNA, CDR2 YNFKEQ. V lost 5 bases, J lost 2 bases, and 13 bases lay in between. This CDR3 spans 16 amino acids. In nucleotides, the CDR3 is TGTGCCAGCAGCAGACTCGGGGCTACTGGGGCCAACGTCCTGACTTTC. This codes for CASSRLGATGANVLTF.

Remarks on this clonotype: This may arise from a read error, as a much more abundant clone is one base away. The V call is TRBV6-5, the J call TRBJ2-7, with no clear D. The CDR3 covers 15 residues. Germline loops: CDR1 MNHEY, CDR2 SVGAGI. The CDR3 DNA follows: TGTGCCAGCAGTTACTCACCCACCCTTCGATACGAGCGGTACTTC. Amino acids: CASSYSPTLRYERYF.

The genes are TRBV12-3 or TRBV12-4 and TRBJ2-5; TRBD2 agrees at 7 bases. The CDR3 is 16 residues long. V dropped 1 base and J dropped 10; count of bases not matched to a gene: 15. The CDR3 nucleotides are TGTGCCAGCAGTTTAGGCATCTCAGTGGGAGGGAGGGACCAGTACTTC. Encoded protein: CASSLGISVGGRDQYF.

This clonotype came up many times. The limits of the CDR3 on the DNA are not certain, so only TCRdb's listed CDR3 is given. CDR3 protein: CASSFGPGNQPQHF. The genes are TRBV12-3 or TRBV12-4 and TRBJ1-5; TRBD1 reflects the table's D call only, with no check against the DNA. With termini counted, the CDR3 has 14 amino acids.

As concerns this clonotype: Just one base apart from a much larger clone, this may be a read error. Likely a read error: the CDR3 ends without its conserved phenylalanine or tryptophan. The genes are TRBV6-5 and TRBJ2-2; 7 positions agree with TRBD1. V lost 4 bases and J lost 6; bases outside the gene matches: 14. From germline, CDR1 is MNHEY and CDR2 SVGAGI. The CDR3 length is 17 residues. The CDR3 reads CASSFRRTRGIPGELFL. In nucleotides, the CDR3 is TGTGCCAGCAGTTTCCGACGCACCAGGGGGATACCCGGGGAGCTGTTTCTT.

Note on this clonotype: A single base separates this from a much larger clone, so it may be a read error. V is TRBV12-5 and J is TRBJ1-1; a weak D match, TRBD1 (5 bases). The CDR3 extends over 13 amino acids. From germline, CDR1 is LGHNT and CDR2 FRNRAP. Written as DNA, the CDR3 is TGTGTTAGTGGCCACGACAGAAACACTGAAGCTTTCTTT. Translated, it gives CVSGHDRNTEAFF.

Concerning this clonotype: One end of the junction fails to match germline, which may point to a read error. This chain uses TRBV11-2 with TRBJ2-3; possible D gene TRBD1, 6 bases. Germline values: CDR1 SGHAT, CDR2 FQNNGV. This CDR3 has 16 residues. CDR3 DNA sequence: TGTGCCAGCAGGTTAGTCAGACAGGCGATCACAGATACGCAGTATTTT. It codes for CASRLVRQAITDTQYF.

This clonotype came up many times. The gene calls are TRBV12-3 or TRBV12-4 and TRBJ2-2, with D perhaps matching TRBD1 (6 bases). The length of the CDR3 is 15 residues. Trimming removed 4 bases from V and 1 base from J, with 10 bases in between. The CDR3 DNA is TGTGCCAGCAGTTGGCAGGGGAAGAACACCGGGGAGCTGTTTTTT. Translating it yields CASSWQGKNTGELFF.

Note on this clonotype: The junction departs from germline at one end; a sequencing error may be responsible. The chain employs TRBV10-1 and TRBJ2-3, with 7 positions matching TRBD2. The length of the CDR3 is 14 residues. The V gene's germline CDR1 is WNHNN and CDR2 SYGVQD (reference sequence). In DNA form, the CDR3 reads TGCGCCACCGCGGGAGAAATGGACACAGATGCGCAGTATTTT. Translation: CATAGEMDTDAQYF.